This T cell receptor beta chain was found in a study of shared clonotypes between healthy human individuals. Study-wide background: Every donor yielded three CD4 naive, three CD4 memory, two CD8 naive and one CD8 memory plate.

Profiling relied on immunoSEQ multiplex PCR, and the TCRdb table lists in-frame clones only, not all of them. The sample lists fewer than 3 million clones; less than 95% were seen once. Points on this clone: Its antigen is not known.

This CDR3 contains 15 residues. The germline CDR1 and CDR2 sequences are SGHNT and YYREEE (reference sequence). Trimming removed 0 bases from V and 2 bases from J, with 9 bases in between. Study conclusions and caveats: Naive subsets, compared against memory subsets, generally had larger estimated richness values.

Sequencing input: naive CD4+ T cells from PBMCs. Subset described: CD45RA+ positively selected. The chain links TRBV5-4 to TRBJ1-3; TRBD1 is a possible D gene (6 bases). The clonotype originates from a man aged 18 to 35 in good health. Some clones in this sample may be carry-over from other donors' samples. The CDR3 region is CASSLVGGAGNTIYF. Here the CDR3 DNA reads TGTGCCAGCAGCTTGGTAGGGGGAGCTGGAAACACCATATATTTT.